This T cell receptor (beta chain) appears in the sequencing data of a study of blood T cell repertoires in COVID-19. In the study's own analysis: Amplification from reference gene primers served as the basis for estimated nucleated cell counts. Here immunoSEQ multiplex PCR was the method, and the copy in TCRdb shows in-frame clones only, minus some. The DNA was the basis for D and trimming; V, J and clone size are from that table. The data contain 130,000 to 150,000 clones, about four fifths of them singletons. Per the germline V gene, CDR1 is SGHRS and CDR2 is YFSETQ. This CDR3 spans 15 amino acids. Trimming removed 2 bases at V and 0 bases at J, with 9 bases between.

The sequenced sample consisted of PBMCs or T cells enriched from blood (not recorded which). This TCR was sampled from a woman aged 45 to 65 who had been exposed to COVID-19. The V gene is TRBV5-1, the J gene TRBJ2-1, with D possibly matching TRBD2 (5 bases). The CDR3 protein is CASSFLGSSYNEQFF. DNA for the CDR3: TGCGCCAGCAGCTTTTTAGGGAGCTCCTACAATGAGCAGTTCTTC.